The 11 T cell receptor beta chains below come from one sample, sequenced in a study of immune evolution from preneoplasia to lung adenocarcinoma. TCRdb keeps only in-frame clones here, not all; method: immunoSEQ multiplex PCR. The repertoire includes 2,000 to 2,500 clones, roughly 80% of them detected once, and 9% to 12% sits in the top ten. The specimen was FFPE lung adenocarcinoma in situ tissue. The receptors derive from a person aged 70 to 85 with lung adenocarcinoma.

The chain joins TRBV30 to TRBJ1-2; no clear D gene. Germline CDR1 GTSNPN, CDR2 SVGIG (reference sequence). The CDR3 is made up of 11 amino acids. The V end lost 1 base, the J end lost 2 bases, and 2 bases lay between the germline ends. The CDR3 spells CAWSGNYGYTF. The CDR3 nucleotides are TGTGCCTGGAGTGGAAACTATGGCTACACCTTC.

This clone has only one observation. V is TRBV7-6 and J is TRBJ2-2; D is perhaps TRBD2 (6 bases). The germline V and J ends were trimmed by 1 base and 3 bases, with 6 bases remaining between them. CDR3 length: 14 residues. Germline V gene lookup returns CDR1 SGHVS and CDR2 FNYEAQ. The CDR3 spells CASSLGGDTGELFF. The CDR3 nucleotides are TGTGCCAGCAGCTTAGGGGGGGACACCGGGGAGCTGTTTTTT.

CDR3 loop: CASSPTSGRTDTQYF. Written as DNA, the CDR3 is TGCGCCAGCAGCCCGACTAGCGGACGCACAGATACGCAGTATTTT. The chain is built from TRBV4-1 and TRBJ2-3, with TRBD2 matching over 9 bases. CDR1 and CDR2 (germline): MGHRA, YSYEKL. CDR3 size: 15 residues. With V trimmed by 4 bases and J by 1 base, 3 bases remained unmatched.

J is TRBJ2-3 and V is TRBV20-1, with D perhaps matching TRBD1 (6 bases). In germline, CDR1 is DFQATT, CDR2 SNEGSKA (reference sequence). The length of the CDR3 is 11 residues. In DNA, the CDR3 is TGCAGCCTCAATAGGGGGGATACGCAGTATTTT. This gives the protein CSLNRGDTQYF.

This chain links TRBV7-8 with TRBJ1-1; D is perhaps TRBD1 (6 bases). CDR3 length: 14 amino acids. Trimming cost V 2 bases and J 4 bases, with 11 bases left between them. Germline loops: CDR1 SGHVS, CDR2 FQNEAQ. The CDR3 DNA follows: TGTGCCAGCAGCTTAATTAGGGGGGCCACTGAAGCTTTCTTT. This gives the protein CASSLIRGATEAFF.

The V gene is TRBV19, the J gene TRBJ2-4; TRBD2 aligns across 9 bases. After removal of 8 bases from V and 0 bases from J, the junction contained 17 bases not matched to a gene. The CDR3 sequence is 19 residues long. Germline-derived CDR1 and CDR2 are LNHDA and SQIVND (reference sequence). CDR3 region: CASPRGREGGSVAKNIQYF. In DNA form, the CDR3 reads TGTGCCAGTCCCAGAGGGCGGGAGGGGGGGAGCGTAGCCAAAAACATTCAGTACTTC.

The V gene is TRBV29-1, the J gene TRBJ1-2; a possible D gene is TRBD1 (6 bases). Germline-derived CDR1 and CDR2 are SQVTM and ANQGSEA. V shed 4 bases and J shed 5 bases, with 11 bases lying between them. The CDR3 extends over 12 amino acids. This CDR3 reads CSVGWGLYGYTF. CDR3 bases: TGCAGCGTTGGTTGGGGGCTTTATGGCTACACCTTC.

V gene TRBV2 combines with J gene TRBJ1-5, with D hard to call. The germline V gene has CDR1 SNHLY and CDR2 FYNNEI. This CDR3 has 12 amino acids. With 6 bases removed from V and 9 bases from J, the gap between germline ends came to 12 bases. The CDR3 coding sequence is TGTGCCAGCAGGAACGGGGATCGGCCCCAGCATTTT. Translation: CASRNGDRPQHF.

This rearrangement joins TRBV18 to TRBJ2-3, with D possibly TRBD1 on 6 matching bases. Trimming shortened V by 2 bases and J by 1 base, and 10 bases separated the two germline ends. The CDR3 loop spans 15 amino acids. The germline V gene encodes CDR1 KGHSH and CDR2 LQKENI. The CDR3 nucleotides read TGTGCCAGCTCACCAAATCAGGGGCGCACAGATACGCAGTATTTT. Translating gives CASSPNQGRTDTQYF.

This sequence joins TRBV19 and TRBJ2-5, with no clear D. CDR1 is LNHDA and CDR2 is SQIVND in the germline V gene (reference sequence). Trimming cost V 8 bases and J 4 bases, with 17 bases left between them. This CDR3 spans 14 amino acids. CDR3 residues: CASGGSVGGETQYF. CDR3 bases: TGTGCCAGTGGCGGTTCGGTTGGTGGAGAGACCCAGTACTTC. Filled out from reference TRBV19 and TRBJ2-5, the complete variable domain reads DGGITQSPKYLFRKEGQNVTLSCEQNLNHDAMYWYRQDPGQGLRLIYYSQIVNDFQKGDIAEGYSVSREKKESFPLTVTSAQKNPTAFYLCASGGSVGGETQYFGPGTRLLVL.

CDR3 amino acids: CASRSVRGGSTDTQYF. CDR3 coding DNA: TGTGCCAGCAGAAGCGTACGGGGGGGAAGCACAGATACGCAGTATTTT. V usage is TRBV27 and J usage is TRBJ2-3; 8 positions match TRBD2. This CDR3 has 16 residues. V lost 6 bases, J lost 0 bases, and 8 bases stayed unmatched. Germline-derived CDR1 and CDR2 are MNHEY and SMNVEV (reference sequence).